The TCR beta chain under discussion was sequenced for a study of technical replicates of blood from a handful of donors. The protocol was immunoSEQ multiplex PCR, while the TCRdb copy is restricted to in-frame clones and leaves out a portion. Seen here are about 78,000 clones, 85% to 95% observed once, and the top ten hold 0.25%. The CDR3 length is 14 residues. The ends lost 2 bases at V and 2 bases at J; junction bases unmatched: 2. Germline V lookup: CDR1 SQVTM, CDR2 ANQGSEA. This clone has only one observation. The chain is built from TRBV29-1 and TRBJ2-7; 11 positions match TRBD1. This clonotype was obtained from a human donor in good health. Sequenced input: T cells isolated from PBMCs. The CDR3 loop is CSVETGQGAYEQYF. CDR3 bases: TGCAGCGTTGAAACGGGACAGGGGGCCTACGAGCAGTACTTC.